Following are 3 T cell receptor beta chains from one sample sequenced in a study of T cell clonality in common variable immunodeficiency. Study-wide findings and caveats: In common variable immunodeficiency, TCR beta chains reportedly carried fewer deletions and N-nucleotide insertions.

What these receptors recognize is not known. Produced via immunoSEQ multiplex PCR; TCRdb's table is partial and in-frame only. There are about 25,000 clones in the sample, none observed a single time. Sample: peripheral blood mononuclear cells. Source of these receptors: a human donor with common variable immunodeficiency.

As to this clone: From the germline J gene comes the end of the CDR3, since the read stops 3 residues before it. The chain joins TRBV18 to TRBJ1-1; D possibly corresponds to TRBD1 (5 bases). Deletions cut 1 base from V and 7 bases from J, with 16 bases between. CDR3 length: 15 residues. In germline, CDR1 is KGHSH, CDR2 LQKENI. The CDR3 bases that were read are TGTGCCAGCTCACCACTTACAGGCCGGCGGAATGAA. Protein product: CASSPLTGRRNE. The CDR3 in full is CASSPLTGRRNEAFF. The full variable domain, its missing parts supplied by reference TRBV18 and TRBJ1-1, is NAGVMQNPRHLVRRRGQEARLRCSPMKGHSHVYWYRQLPEEGLKFMVYLQKENIIDESGMPKERFSAEFPKEGPSILRIQQVVRGDSAAYFCASSPLTGRRNEAFFGQGTRLTVV.

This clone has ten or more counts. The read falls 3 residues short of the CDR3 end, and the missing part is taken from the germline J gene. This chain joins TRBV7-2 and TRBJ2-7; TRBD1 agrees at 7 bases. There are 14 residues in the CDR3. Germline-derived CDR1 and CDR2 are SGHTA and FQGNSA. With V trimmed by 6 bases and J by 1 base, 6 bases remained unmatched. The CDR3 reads CASSRGQPSYEQYF. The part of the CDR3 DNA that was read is TGTGCCAGCAGTAGGGGACAGCCGTCCTACGAG.

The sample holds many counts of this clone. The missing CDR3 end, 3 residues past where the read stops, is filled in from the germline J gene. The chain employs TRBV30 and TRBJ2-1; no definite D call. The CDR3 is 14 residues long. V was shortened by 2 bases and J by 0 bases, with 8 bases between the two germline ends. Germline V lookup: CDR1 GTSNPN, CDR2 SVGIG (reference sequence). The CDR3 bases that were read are TGTGCCTGGAGTCAACAGAACTCCTACAATGAG. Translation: CAWSQQNSYNE. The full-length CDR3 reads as CAWSQQNSYNEQFF.